This TCR beta chain was profiled in a study of T-cell reconstitution after alpha-beta-depleted transplantation in children. Germline CDR1 is MNHEY and CDR2 is SVGAGI. The CDR3 runs 15 residues. The V end was cut by 1 base, the J end by 0 bases, with 9 bases between. This clonotype has just a few counts. Researchers prepared the TCRbeta library using unique molecular identifiers, the study reports. MiXCR was run by TCRdb on the PCR reads, yielding one entry per CDR3 protein. The data contain about 600,000 distinct CDR3 sequences, more than 9% of them singletons. This receptor was identified in a human donor who donated a stem cell graft to a child with acute myeloid leukemia. The V call is TRBV6-5, the J call TRBJ1-1, with D hard to call. Specimen: PBMCs from the stem cell graft donor, collected from the stem cell graft. Here the CDR3 reads CASSYYPGLNTEAFF. In nucleotides, the CDR3 is TGTGCCAGCAGTTACTATCCAGGTTTGAACACTGAAGCTTTCTTT.